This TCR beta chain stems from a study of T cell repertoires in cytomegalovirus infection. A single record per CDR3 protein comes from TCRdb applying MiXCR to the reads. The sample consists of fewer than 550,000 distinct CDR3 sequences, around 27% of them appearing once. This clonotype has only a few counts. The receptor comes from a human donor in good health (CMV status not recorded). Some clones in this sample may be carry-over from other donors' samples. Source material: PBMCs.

Here the CDR3 DNA reads TGTGCCAGCAGTTACTCCTACTTCCCGGAGCAGCGGGAGGTTTCAGATACGCAGTATTTT. It yields the protein CASSYSYFPEQREVSDTQYF. The V call is TRBV6-5, the J call TRBJ2-3; 9 positions match TRBD2. Germline V gives CDR1 MNHEY, CDR2 SVGAGI. The V gene end was trimmed by 0 bases and the J gene end by 4 bases; junction bases not matched to a gene: 17. This CDR3 region has 20 residues.